Each of the 10 T cell receptor beta chains below was sequenced from the same sample in a study of response to subunit inactivated influenza vaccine. TCRdb fed the RT-PCR reads into MiXCR, producing one record per CDR3 protein. The sample shows around 650,000 distinct CDR3 sequences, around a sixth of them seen only once. The sequenced sample was PBMCs from blood, obtained roughly 12 days after vaccination. The receptors come from a man aged 50 to 59 who received an inactivated influenza vaccine.

V is TRBV7-3 and J is TRBJ2-1; 7 bases match TRBD2. Germline assignment: CDR1 SGHTA and CDR2 FQGTGA. V shed 0 bases and J 6 bases; nucleotides not matched to a gene: 11. This CDR3 contains 17 residues. CDR3 amino acids: CASSLTAGLGDLNEQFF. In DNA, the CDR3 is TGTGCCAGCAGCTTAACAGCGGGACTCGGTGACCTCAATGAGCAGTTCTTC.

This clonotype was seen a few times. This chain uses TRBV20-1 with TRBJ2-5; D perhaps matches TRBD1 (6 bases). The germline V and J ends were trimmed by 8 bases and 2 bases, with 12 bases remaining between them. The CDR3 runs to 12 residues. The germline V gene has CDR1 DFQATT and CDR2 SNEGSKA (reference sequence). DNA for the CDR3: TGCAGTACCAGGCAGGGGCAAGAGACCCAGTACTTC. This sequence encodes CSTRQGQETQYF.

The chain employs TRBV6-5 and TRBJ1-4, with D perhaps matching TRBD1 (5 bases). Trimming pared 2 bases from V and 7 bases from J, leaving 11 bases between. The CDR3 is 14 residues long. Germline V gene lookup returns CDR1 MNHEY and CDR2 SVGAGI. The CDR3 DNA reads TGTGCCAGCAGTTACAGGGGCAGCGGTGAAAAACTGTTTTTT. Translated: CASSYRGSGEKLFF.

The genes are TRBV10-3 and TRBJ2-5; 7 bases align to TRBD1. In germline, CDR1 is ENHRY, CDR2 SYGVKD. V shed 3 bases, J shed 2 bases, and the junction held 6 bases outside the gene matches. The CDR3 length is 15 residues. CDR3 sequence (DNA): TGTGCCATCAGTGACTCCAGGGGGTTGCAAGAGACCCAGTACTTC. Encoded protein: CAISDSRGLQETQYF.

This clonotype was detected once. The chain employs TRBV28 and TRBJ2-5; D gene unclear. This CDR3 is 12 amino acids long. The V gene's germline CDR1 is MDHEN and CDR2 SYDVKM. Trimming left V 5 bases short and J 7 bases short, with 11 bases between. The CDR3 sequence is CASSLLRRTQYF. CDR3 in DNA: TGTGCCAGCAGTCTCTTACGCCGGACCCAGTACTTC.

V and J are TRBV6-2 or TRBV6-3 and TRBJ2-1; D unresolved. The CDR3 extends over 15 amino acids. The V gene's germline CDR1 is MNHEY and CDR2 SVGEGT. V was cut by 2 bases and J by 5 bases, with 13 bases left in between. The CDR3, as DNA: TGTGCCAGCAGTTACCTTGGCGGTCTGAACAATGAGCAGTTCTTC. Residues: CASSYLGGLNNEQFF.

This clonotype was picked up many times. The CDR3, as DNA: TGCGCCAGCAGCTTAAAGGACAGGGAACCCTACGAGCAGTACTTC. Translating it yields CASSLKDREPYEQYF. The chain employs TRBV5-1 and TRBJ2-7; TRBD1 matches 8 bases. CDR1 SGHRS and CDR2 YFSETQ come from the germline V gene. This CDR3 contains 15 residues. After removal of 2 bases from V and 2 bases from J, the junction contained 6 bases not matched to a gene.

The chain joins TRBV3-1 to TRBJ2-7; no definite D call. V was trimmed by 0 bases and J by 7 bases, leaving 13 bases between them. Germline V gene sequence: CDR1 LGHDT, CDR2 YNNKEL (reference sequence). The length of the CDR3 is 14 residues. This CDR3 reads CASSQDLTGREQYF. CDR3 coding DNA: TGTGCCAGCAGCCAAGATCTGACTGGTAGGGAGCAGTACTTC.

This chain connects TRBV29-1 to TRBJ2-3, with D perhaps matching TRBD2 (6 bases). The CDR3 runs 14 residues. CDR1 and CDR2 from the germline V gene are SQVTM and ANQGSEA. Trimming took off 5 bases at V and 4 bases at J, with 16 bases between the two ends. The CDR3 spells CSVSGGELPDTQYF. The CDR3 coding sequence is TGCAGCGTTTCTGGCGGGGAGCTCCCAGATACGCAGTATTTT.

The rearrangement joins TRBV12-3 or TRBV12-4 to TRBJ2-7; TRBD2 aligns across 14 bases. The ends lost 6 bases at V and 2 bases at J; junction bases unmatched: 3. CDR3 length: 15 amino acids. The CDR3 region has the DNA TGTGCCAGCAGCAGGACTAGCGGGGGGACCTACGAGCAGTACTTC. This translates into CASSRTSGGTYEQYF.